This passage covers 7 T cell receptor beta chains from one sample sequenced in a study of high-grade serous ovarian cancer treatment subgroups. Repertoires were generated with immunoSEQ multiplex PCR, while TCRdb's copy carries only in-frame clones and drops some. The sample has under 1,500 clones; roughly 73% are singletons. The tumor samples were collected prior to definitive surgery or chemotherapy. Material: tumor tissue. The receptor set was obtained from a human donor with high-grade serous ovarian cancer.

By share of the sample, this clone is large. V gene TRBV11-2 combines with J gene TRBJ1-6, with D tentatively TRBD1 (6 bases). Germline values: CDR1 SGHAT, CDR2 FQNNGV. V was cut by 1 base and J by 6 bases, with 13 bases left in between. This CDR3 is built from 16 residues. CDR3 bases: TGTGCCAGCAGCTTAGGCTGGTCCAGGGGTAATTCACCCCTCCACTTT. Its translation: CASSLGWSRGNSPLHF.

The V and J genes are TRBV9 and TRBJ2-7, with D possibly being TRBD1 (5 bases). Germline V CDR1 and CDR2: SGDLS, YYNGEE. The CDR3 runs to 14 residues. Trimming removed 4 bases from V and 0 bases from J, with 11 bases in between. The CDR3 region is CASSPPQDSYEQYF. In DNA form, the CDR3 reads TGTGCCAGCAGCCCGCCACAGGACTCCTACGAGCAGTACTTC.

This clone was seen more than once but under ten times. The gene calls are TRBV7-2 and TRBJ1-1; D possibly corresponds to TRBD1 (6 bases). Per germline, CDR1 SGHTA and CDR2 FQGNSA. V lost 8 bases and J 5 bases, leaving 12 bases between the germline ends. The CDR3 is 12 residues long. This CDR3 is CASHRDMTEAFF. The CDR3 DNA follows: TGTGCCAGCCACAGGGATATGACTGAAGCTTTCTTT.

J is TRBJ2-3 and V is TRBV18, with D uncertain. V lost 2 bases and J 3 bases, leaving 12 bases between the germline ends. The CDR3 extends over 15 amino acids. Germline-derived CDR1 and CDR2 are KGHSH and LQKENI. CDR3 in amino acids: CASSPEGIWTDTQYF. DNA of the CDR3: TGTGCCAGCTCACCAGAAGGGATCTGGACAGATACGCAGTATTTT. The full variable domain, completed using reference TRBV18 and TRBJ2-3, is NAGVMQNPRHLVRRRGQEARLRCSPMKGHSHVYWYRQLPEEGLKFMVYLQKENIIDESGMPKERFSAEFPKEGPSILRIQQVVRGDSAAYFCASSPEGIWTDTQYFGPGTRLTVL.

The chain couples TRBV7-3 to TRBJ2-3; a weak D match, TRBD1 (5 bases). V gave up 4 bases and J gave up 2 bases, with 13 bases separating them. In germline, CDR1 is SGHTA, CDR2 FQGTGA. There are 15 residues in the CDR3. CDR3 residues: CASSSQGIFTDTQYF. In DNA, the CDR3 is TGTGCCAGCAGCTCCCAGGGTATTTTCACAGATACGCAGTATTTT.

This CDR3 is CASSLGHGSYEQYF. CDR3 DNA sequence: TGTGCCAGCAGCTTAGGCCACGGCTCCTACGAGCAGTACTTC. The chain couples TRBV11-2 to TRBJ2-7; D call uncertain. The CDR3 has 14 residues. Germline lookup yields CDR1 SGHAT and CDR2 FQNNGV. Trimming took off 1 base at V and 0 bases at J, with 7 bases between the two ends.

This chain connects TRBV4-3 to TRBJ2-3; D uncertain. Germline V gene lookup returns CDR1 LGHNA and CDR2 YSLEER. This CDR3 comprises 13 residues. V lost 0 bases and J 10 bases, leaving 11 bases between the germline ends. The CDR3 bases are TGCGCCAGCAGCCAAGATCAGCCAGAGGCGCAGTATTTT. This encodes CASSQDQPEAQYF.